This T cell receptor beta chain was captured by sequencing in a study of OX40 agonist ivuxolimab in advanced cancers. Whole-study context: Given to patients was ivuxolimab, an agonistic anti-OX40 (CD134) antibody. Cohort: 75% to 90% men, mean age approximately 60, aged roughly 20 to 79. Study-level findings and limits: More expanded clones were found, on average, in CD8+ than in CD4+ T cells.

As to this clone: Its matching antigen is unknown.

Only in-frame clones appear in the TCRdb table, and some are missing; sequencing was by immunoSEQ multiplex PCR. The sample lists about 83,000 clones, roughly 87% occurring once. Germline values: CDR1 MNHEY, CDR2 SMNVEV (reference sequence). V shed 8 bases and J shed 0 bases, with 11 bases lying between them. The CDR3 loop spans 15 amino acids. The sample was CD4+ or CD8+ T cells sorted from blood, taken in a trial of the OX40 agonist ivuxolimab. This sequence joins TRBV27 and TRBJ1-6; possibly TRBD1 for D (5 bases). The TCR sequence derives from an adult with an advanced solid tumor such as melanoma, head and neck, liver or kidney cancer. CDR3 bases: TGTGCCAGCGGGACGCTACGCTCCTATAATTCACCCCTCCACTTT. It encodes CASGTLRSYNSPLHF.